What follows are 20 T cell receptor beta chains derived from one specimen sequenced in a study of cytomegalovirus exposure and HLA in healthy donors. Primers for the PCR totalled 60 Vbeta and 13 Jbeta. TCRdb's table, derived via immunoSEQ multiplex PCR, lists solely in-frame clones and lacks some. The sample consists of around 160,000 clones, 60% to 85% of them appearing once. Sequenced material: PBMCs. The receptors originated from a male donor in good health and CMV-seropositive.

This chain uses TRBV15 with TRBJ1-1; unclear D gene. Looked up from germline, CDR1 is LNHNV and CDR2 is YYDKDF (reference sequence). V lost 4 bases to trimming and J lost 3 bases, with 15 bases between them. This CDR3 is 15 amino acids long. CDR3 coding DNA: TGTGCCACCAGCAACCCGGGAGGGAGGGACACTGAAGCTTTCTTT. Protein: CATSNPGGRDTEAFF.

V and J are TRBV6-1 and TRBJ2-3; no firm D call. CDR3 length: 14 residues. The germline CDR1 and CDR2 sequences are MNHNS and SASEGT. V dropped 0 bases and J dropped 0 bases, with 4 bases sitting between them. The CDR3 DNA follows: TGTGCCAGCAGTGAAGCGACTAGCACAGATACGCAGTATTTT. Protein sequence: CASSEATSTDTQYF.

The chain joins TRBV19 to TRBJ1-1; D is ambiguous. The CDR3 covers 13 residues. Germline loops: CDR1 LNHDA, CDR2 SQIVND (reference sequence). Trimming cost V 3 bases and J 1 base, with 6 bases left between them. DNA of the CDR3: TGTGCCAGTAGTATGGTCAGGAACACTGAAGCTTTCTTT. Translated, it gives CASSMVRNTEAFF.

The V call is TRBV5-6, the J call TRBJ2-3, with D tentatively TRBD2 (6 bases). The length of the CDR3 is 15 residues. The germline V and J ends were trimmed by 3 bases and 2 bases, with 13 bases remaining between them. The germline gives CDR1 SGHDT, CDR2 YYEEEE. The CDR3 sequence: CASSSRDLYTDTQYF. The CDR3 DNA follows: TGTGCCAGCAGCTCCCGGGACTTATACACAGATACGCAGTATTTT.

The chain employs TRBV27 and TRBJ2-1; 11 nucleotides agree with TRBD2. Germline CDR1 MNHEY, CDR2 SMNVEV (reference sequence). This CDR3 comprises 16 residues. After removal of 6 bases from V and 4 bases from J, the junction contained 8 bases not matched to a gene. The CDR3 here is CASRPGLAGGYNEQFF. CDR3 bases: TGTGCCAGCAGGCCAGGTCTAGCGGGGGGTTACAATGAGCAGTTCTTC.

The gene calls are TRBV9 and TRBJ2-7, with D possibly matching TRBD1 (6 bases). Germline V gives CDR1 SGDLS, CDR2 YYNGEE. Trimming removed 5 bases at V and 2 bases at J, with 8 bases between. The CDR3 length is 12 residues. CDR3 DNA: TGTGCCAGCAGTAAGGGGGCCTACGAGCAGTACTTC. Residues: CASSKGAYEQYF.

The DNA of the CDR3 is TGTGCCTGGAGGGACAATTATGGCTACACCTTC. Translating gives CAWRDNYGYTF. The rearrangement links TRBV30 to TRBJ1-2; maybe TRBD1 (5 bases). The CDR3 is 11 amino acids. In germline, CDR1 is GTSNPN, CDR2 SVGIG (reference sequence). V was shortened by 3 bases and J by 5 bases, with 7 bases between the two germline ends.

This clone has a handful of counts. This rearrangement joins TRBV11-2 to TRBJ2-7; D is unresolved. Germline assignment: CDR1 SGHAT and CDR2 FQNNGV. The CDR3 loop spans 13 amino acids. Trimming cost V 1 base and J 3 bases, with 7 bases left between them. CDR3 sequence: CASSLVADYEQYF. The DNA for the CDR3 is TGTGCCAGCAGCTTAGTGGCCGACTACGAGCAGTACTTC.

This clone has more than one count but fewer than ten. The rearrangement joins TRBV6-5 to TRBJ1-2, with unresolved D. With 6 bases removed from V and 7 bases from J, the gap between germline ends came to 15 bases. Germline V gene lookup returns CDR1 MNHEY and CDR2 SVGAGI. This CDR3 has 13 residues. The CDR3 loop reads CASRTGRVGGYTF. The CDR3 nucleotides read TGTGCCAGCAGAACCGGGAGAGTGGGTGGCTACACCTTC.

The chain recombines TRBV9 with TRBJ2-1, with TRBD2 matching 10 bases. The CDR3 runs 16 residues. J lost 2 bases, V lost 3 bases, and 5 bases had no gene match. Germline V CDR1 and CDR2: SGDLS, YYNGEE. The CDR3 DNA reads TGTGCCAGCAGCGGCAACCTAGCGGGGGCCTACAATGAGCAGTTCTTC. Translating it yields CASSGNLAGAYNEQFF.

This chain links TRBV10-3 with TRBJ1-1; a possible D gene is TRBD1 (5 bases). The CDR3 runs 15 residues. From germline, CDR1 is ENHRY and CDR2 SYGVKD. V was clipped by 4 bases and J by 5 bases, with 17 bases between them. CDR3 nucleotide sequence: TGTGCCATCAGTGTAACCCCCGATCCAGGGACTGAAGCTTTCTTT. Its translation: CAISVTPDPGTEAFF.

The chain recombines TRBV15 with TRBJ2-1; 9 nucleotides agree with TRBD1. V shed 3 bases, J shed 1 base, and the junction held 1 base outside the gene matches. The germline V gene encodes CDR1 LNHNV and CDR2 YYDKDF (reference sequence). The CDR3 extends over 15 amino acids. The CDR3 reads CATSRDRGSYNEQFF. CDR3 DNA sequence: TGTGCCACCAGCAGGGACAGGGGTTCCTACAATGAGCAGTTCTTC.

The chain recombines TRBV7-6 with TRBJ1-1, with 7 bases matching TRBD1. The germline gives CDR1 SGHVS, CDR2 FNYEAQ. This CDR3 is 14 amino acids long. Trimming took 1 base from V and 1 from J; bases not matched to a gene: 0. The CDR3: CASSLGQGNTEAFF. In nucleotides, the CDR3 is TGTGCCAGCAGCTTAGGACAGGGGAACACTGAAGCTTTCTTT. Filled out from reference TRBV7-6 and TRBJ1-1, the complete variable domain reads GAGVSQSPRYKVTKRGQDVALRCDPISGHVSLYWYRQALGQGPEFLTYFNYEAQQDKSGLPNDRFSAERPEGSISTLTIQRTEQRDSAMYRCASSLGQGNTEAFFGQGTRLTVV.

The V gene is TRBV4-1, the J gene TRBJ2-1; 8 bases match TRBD1. The germline CDR1 and CDR2 sequences are MGHRA and YSYEKL. This CDR3 is 15 amino acids long. V was clipped by 4 bases and J by 6 bases; unmatched bases: 8. The CDR3 is CASSPGQGTGNEQFF. The CDR3 DNA reads TGCGCCAGCAGCCCAGGACAGGGCACGGGCAATGAGCAGTTCTTC.

The rearrangement uses TRBV4-3 and TRBJ1-1, with D perhaps matching TRBD1 (6 bases). Germline CDR1 reads LGHNA; CDR2 reads YSLEER. Trimming cost V 4 bases and J 1 base, with 19 bases left between them. The CDR3 length is 17 residues. The CDR3 spells CASSRDLLTGRNTEAFF. In DNA, the CDR3 is TGCGCCAGCAGCCGAGACCTGTTGACAGGCCGGAACACTGAAGCTTTCTTT.

V usage is TRBV30 and J usage is TRBJ1-2, with TRBD1 matching 8 bases. The CDR3 is made up of 20 amino acids. From germline, CDR1 is GTSNPN and CDR2 SVGIG (reference sequence). After removal of 0 bases from V and 1 base from J, the junction contained 19 bases not matched to a gene. The CDR3 here is CAWSVLMLEAGGVYNYGYTF. CDR3 nucleotides: TGTGCCTGGAGTGTACTGATGTTAGAAGCAGGGGGCGTATATAACTATGGCTACACCTTC.

This clone occurred once. The chain combines TRBV30 with TRBJ2-6; unclear D gene. Germline V gene sequence: CDR1 GTSNPN, CDR2 SVGIG (reference sequence). Trimming removed 4 bases from V and 0 bases from J, with 7 bases in between. The CDR3 length is 14 residues. CDR3 region: CAWKGASGANVLTF. The CDR3, as DNA: TGTGCCTGGAAAGGAGCCTCTGGGGCCAACGTCCTGACTTTC.

V gene TRBV19 combines with J gene TRBJ2-7; 7 positions match TRBD2. CDR1 and CDR2 from the germline V gene are LNHDA and SQIVND (reference sequence). Germline trimming cut 7 bases from V and 4 bases from J; bases unmatched to any gene: 10. The CDR3 is made up of 14 amino acids. In DNA form, the CDR3 reads TGTGCCAGTACATCGGGGGGTCCGCCTTACGAGCAGTACTTC. Protein sequence: CASTSGGPPYEQYF. Full variable domain (outside the CDR3, taken from reference TRBV19 and TRBJ2-7): DGGITQSPKYLFRKEGQNVTLSCEQNLNHDAMYWYRQDPGQGLRLIYYSQIVNDFQKGDIAEGYSVSREKKESFPLTVTSAQKNPTAFYLCASTSGGPPYEQYFGPGTRLTVT.

Only a few counts were recorded for this clone. V is TRBV7-9 and J is TRBJ1-4; 8 nucleotides match TRBD1. From germline, CDR1 is SEHNR and CDR2 FQNEAQ (reference sequence). J gave up 3 bases and V 11 bases, and 5 bases lay outside the gene matches. This CDR3 is built from 13 residues. The CDR3 DNA reads as TGTGCCTCTCAACAGGGGGCTAATGAAAAACTGTTTTTT. This encodes CASQQGANEKLFF.

The chain uses TRBV2 and TRBJ1-6; maybe TRBD1 (6 bases). V lost 5 bases and J lost 10, with 30 bases in between. Germline V gene lookup returns CDR1 SNHLY and CDR2 FYNNEI. The CDR3 totals 19 residues. The CDR3 DNA follows: TGTGCCAGCAGTCATCCCGAGGGACAAAGAGTACTAACGCTCTCACCCCTCCACTTT. Its translation is CASSHPEGQRVLTLSPLHF.